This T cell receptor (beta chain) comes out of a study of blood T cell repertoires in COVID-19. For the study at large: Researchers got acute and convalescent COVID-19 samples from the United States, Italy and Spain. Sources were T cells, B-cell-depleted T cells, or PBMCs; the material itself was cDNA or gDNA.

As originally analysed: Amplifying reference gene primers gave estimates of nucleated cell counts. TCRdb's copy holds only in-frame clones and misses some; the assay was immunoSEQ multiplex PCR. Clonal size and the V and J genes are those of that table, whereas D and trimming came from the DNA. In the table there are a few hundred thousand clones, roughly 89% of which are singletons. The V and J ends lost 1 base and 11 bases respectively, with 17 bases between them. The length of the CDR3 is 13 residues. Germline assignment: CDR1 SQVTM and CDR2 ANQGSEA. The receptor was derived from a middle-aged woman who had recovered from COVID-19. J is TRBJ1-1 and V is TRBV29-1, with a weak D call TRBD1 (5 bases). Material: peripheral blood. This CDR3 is CSVEGDPGGRAFF. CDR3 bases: TGCAGCGTTGAAGGGGACCCAGGAGGGAGGGCTTTCTTT.